The 29 T cell receptor beta chains reported below all come from one sample, sequenced in a study of T cell changes during pregnancy in multiple sclerosis. Clones were sequenced by immunoSEQ multiplex PCR, and TCRdb holds only the in-frame ones, with some missing. The table shows some 80,000 clones, with 94% occurring only once. The source material was CD4+ T cells from peripheral blood mononuclear cells, sampled after pregnancy. All receptors come from a female donor with multiple sclerosis, enrolled in a pregnancy study.

The rearrangement uses TRBV6-5 and TRBJ2-1; 11 bases fit TRBD2. The CDR3 has 16 residues. Germline V lookup: CDR1 MNHEY, CDR2 SVGAGI. V dropped 6 bases and J dropped 8; count of bases not matched to a gene: 12. In nucleotides, the CDR3 is TGTGCCAGCAGCTACACGGGGGCTAGCGGGAGGCATGAGCAGTTCTTC. This encodes CASSYTGASGRHEQFF.

This chain uses TRBV7-2 with TRBJ2-2, with D perhaps matching TRBD2 (5 bases). The CDR3 runs 14 residues. V was trimmed by 1 base and J by 7 bases, leaving 10 bases between them. Germline assignment: CDR1 SGHTA and CDR2 FQGNSA. The CDR3 nucleotides read TGTGCCAGCAGCTTAGGGGGAGAGGGCGGGGAGCTGTTTTTT. It encodes CASSLGGEGGELFF.

V is TRBV2 and J is TRBJ2-7; D unresolved. The CDR3 runs 13 residues. V was clipped by 11 bases and J by 0 bases, with 14 bases between them. From germline, CDR1 is SNHLY and CDR2 FYNNEI. DNA of the CDR3: TGTGCCGGTAACATCGCCCTCTCCTACGAGCAGTACTTC. Its protein product is CAGNIALSYEQYF.

The chain is built from TRBV7-2 and TRBJ2-3; 8 positions match TRBD2. The V and J ends lost 4 bases and 4 bases, in that order; junction bases with no gene match: 16. The germline V gene has CDR1 SGHTA and CDR2 FQGNSA. This CDR3 is built from 18 residues. The CDR3 sequence is CASSSTVPGLGASDTQYF. In DNA form, the CDR3 reads TGTGCCAGCAGCTCTACAGTCCCGGGACTAGGGGCGTCAGATACGCAGTATTTT.

The rearrangement uses TRBV28 and TRBJ2-3; 10 bases match TRBD2. Germline CDR1 is MDHEN and CDR2 is SYDVKM. The CDR3 extends over 16 amino acids. Trimming at V came to 2 bases and at J to 5 bases, leaving 7 bases not matched to a gene. In nucleotides, the CDR3 is TGTGCCAGCAGTTTACCCAGCGGGAGGGCCATAGATACGCAGTATTTT. Translating gives CASSLPSGRAIDTQYF.

V and J are TRBV14 and TRBJ2-7; 7 nucleotides line up with TRBD2. This CDR3 spans 14 amino acids. Germline CDR1 is SGHDN and CDR2 is FVKESK. Trimming at V came to 6 bases and at J to 2 bases, leaving 7 bases not matched to a gene. In DNA, the CDR3 is TGTGCCAGCAGTGGACTAGTTGGGACCTACGAGCAGTACTTC. It specifies CASSGLVGTYEQYF. Full variable domain (remainder filled in from reference TRBV14 and TRBJ2-7): EAGVTQFPSHSVIEKGQTVTLRCDPISGHDNLYWYRRVMGKEIKFLLHFVKESKQDESGMPNNRFLAERTGGTYSTLKVQPAELEDSGVYFCASSGLVGTYEQYFGPGTRLTVT.

This chain uses TRBV5-4 with TRBJ2-7, with 9 bases identical to TRBD2. Germline V gives CDR1 SGHNT, CDR2 YYREEE (reference sequence). V dropped 5 bases and J dropped 4; count of bases not matched to a gene: 7. This CDR3 spans 14 amino acids. This chain's CDR3 is CASRALAGVYEQYF. CDR3 bases: TGTGCCAGCAGGGCTTTAGCGGGAGTTTACGAGCAGTACTTC.

V and J are TRBV7-9 and TRBJ2-5; 7 bases match TRBD2. Germline CDR1 reads SEHNR; CDR2 reads FQNEAQ (reference sequence). The CDR3 has 15 residues. Trimming took 1 base from V and 1 from J; bases not matched to a gene: 3. DNA for the CDR3: TGTGCCAGCAGCTTAGGTCCGGGGGGCCAAGAGACCCAGTACTTC. As protein: CASSLGPGGQETQYF.

This clone was seen a handful of times. The chain uses TRBV6-6 and TRBJ1-5; 7 positions match TRBD1. This CDR3 has 14 residues. J gave up 4 bases and V 6 bases, and 6 bases lay outside the gene matches. Germline CDR1 and CDR2: MNHNY and SVGAGI (reference sequence). The CDR3 DNA is TGTGCCAGCAGCCTGGGACAGAGGAATCAGCCCCAGCATTTT. It yields the protein CASSLGQRNQPQHF.

The chain recombines TRBV7-2 with TRBJ2-7; 12 bases are a match to TRBD2. Losses at the gene ends were 6 bases for V and 3 bases for J; bases not matched to a gene: 12. The CDR3 is 17 amino acids. Germline V lookup: CDR1 SGHTA, CDR2 FQGNSA. The CDR3 coding sequence is TGTGCCAGCAGTCGATCTAGCGGGAGGGCAGAAAACTACGAGCAGTACTTC. Its protein is CASSRSSGRAENYEQYF.

The V and J genes are TRBV15 and TRBJ1-5; unclear D gene. V dropped 2 bases and J dropped 0 bases, with 17 bases sitting between them. Germline V gene sequence: CDR1 LNHNV, CDR2 YYDKDF (reference sequence). The CDR3 spans 18 residues. The CDR3 region has the DNA TGTGCCACCAGCAGAACGTTTCACGGGTTAACTAGCAATCAGCCCCAGCATTTT. Protein product: CATSRTFHGLTSNQPQHF.

This chain uses TRBV5-1 with TRBJ2-7; D is perhaps TRBD1 (7 bases). CDR1 and CDR2 (germline): SGHRS, YFSETQ. Trimming stripped 4 bases from V and 4 bases from J, with 12 bases between. The CDR3 has 13 residues. Here the CDR3 DNA reads TGCGCCAGCAGCCACCCAGGGGGGTACGAGCAGTACTTC. As protein: CASSHPGGYEQYF.

A single count supports this clone. The rearrangement links TRBV5-1 to TRBJ2-3, with 7 bases matching TRBD2. The CDR3 length is 15 residues. The junction had 5 bases not matched to a gene; V was cut back by 4 bases and J by 0 bases. CDR1 SGHRS and CDR2 YFSETQ come from the germline V gene. In nucleotides, the CDR3 is TGCGCCAGCAGCCCAAGCGGGACCAGCACAGATACGCAGTATTTT. Protein: CASSPSGTSTDTQYF.

This clone was seen more than once but under ten times. The J gene is TRBJ2-3, the V gene TRBV29-1, with a tentative D call TRBD1 (5 bases). V was pared by 5 bases and J by 4 bases, with 10 bases between. Germline CDR1 is SQVTM and CDR2 is ANQGSEA. This CDR3 is 12 amino acids long. This CDR3 reads CSVTSTADTQYF. The CDR3 nucleotides read TGCAGCGTTACCTCGACAGCAGATACGCAGTATTTT.

The chain employs TRBV10-3 and TRBJ2-7; possible D gene TRBD1, 5 bases. Germline lookup yields CDR1 ENHRY and CDR2 SYGVKD. This CDR3 is 16 amino acids long. Trimming took off 2 bases at V and 3 bases at J, with 17 bases between the two ends. This CDR3 is CAISETHGHTGYEQYF. CDR3 bases: TGTGCCATCAGTGAGACACATGGTCACACAGGCTACGAGCAGTACTTC.

The chain is built from TRBV9 and TRBJ1-5; the match to TRBD1 covers 9 bases. The CDR3 has 14 amino acids. J was trimmed by 7 bases and V by 3 bases; bases with no gene match: 5. CDR1 and CDR2 from the germline V gene are SGDLS and YYNGEE. The CDR3 DNA reads as TGTGCCAGCAGCGGAGGGGACAGGGTACAGCCCCAGCATTTT. This sequence encodes CASSGGDRVQPQHF. Variable domain in full (rest from reference TRBV9 and TRBJ1-5): DSGVTQTPKHLITATGQRVTLRCSPRSGDLSVYWYQQSLDQGLQFLIQYYNGEERAKGNILERFSAQQFPDLHSELNLSSLELGDSALYFCASSGGDRVQPQHFGDGTRLSIL.

This chain joins TRBV10-3 and TRBJ1-1; 8 bases are shared with TRBD1. The CDR3 extends over 12 amino acids. The J segment lost 11 bases and the V segment lost 7 bases, leaving 9 bases of the junction unmatched. CDR1 is ENHRY, CDR2 SYGVKD, per germline. The CDR3 sequence is CAITEDRVVAFF. CDR3 bases: TGTGCCATCACCGAGGACAGGGTCGTTGCTTTCTTT.

The chain is built from TRBV7-9 and TRBJ1-2; TRBD1 agrees at 9 bases. V lost 1 base, J lost 4 bases, and 16 bases stayed unmatched. The CDR3 is made up of 19 amino acids. Germline loops: CDR1 SEHNR, CDR2 FQNEAQ (reference sequence). The CDR3 DNA sequence: TGTGCCAGCAGCTTAGTACGGGGGGGAACAGGGGGCTTCGTCTATGGCTACACCTTC. The encoded protein is CASSLVRGGTGGFVYGYTF. The whole variable domain, filled in from reference TRBV7-9 and TRBJ1-2, reads DTGVSQNPRHKITKRGQNVTFRCDPISEHNRLYWYRQTLGQGPEFLTYFQNEAQLEKSRLLSDRFSAERPKGSFSTLEIQRTEQGDSAMYLCASSLVRGGTGGFVYGYTFGSGTRLTVV.

There are a few counts of this clone. The gene calls are TRBV6-1 and TRBJ2-1; 8 nucleotides agree with TRBD2. The ends lost 8 bases at V and 2 bases at J; junction bases unmatched: 8. Germline V gives CDR1 MNHNS, CDR2 SASEGT. CDR3 size: 15 residues. For the CDR3, the DNA is TGTGCCAGCTGCCAAATGGGACTAGCCTACAATGAGCAGTTCTTC. Amino acids: CASCQMGLAYNEQFF.

The chain carries TRBV28 and TRBJ1-1, with 10 bases fitting TRBD1. Looked up from germline, CDR1 is MDHEN and CDR2 is SYDVKM. V gave up 3 bases and J gave up 8 bases; unmatched junction bases: 0. This CDR3 has 12 residues. The CDR3 DNA follows: TGTGCCAGCAGTTTGACAGGGGGCGAAGCTTTCTTT. It specifies CASSLTGGEAFF.

V usage is TRBV4-3 and J usage is TRBJ1-2, with a weak D call TRBD1 (5 bases). The ends were cut back, 2 bases at V and 4 bases at J, with 17 bases in the middle. CDR3 length equals 16 residues. Germline V gene sequence: CDR1 LGHNA, CDR2 YSLEER. The CDR3 coding sequence is TGCGCCAGCAGCCAATCCACCTCGGGGGTCGGCTATGGCTACACCTTC. Amino acids: CASSQSTSGVGYGYTF.

The rearrangement links TRBV2 to TRBJ2-5, with 8 bases identical to TRBD1. The CDR3 runs 14 residues. Unmatched junction bases numbered 13, after V lost 10 bases and J lost 6 bases. Germline lookup yields CDR1 SNHLY and CDR2 FYNNEI. The CDR3, as DNA: TGTGCCACCTATGTGACAGGGGTAGGGAAGACCCAGTACTTC. Translated, it gives CATYVTGVGKTQYF.

In this sample, this clone turned up once. The V gene is TRBV28, the J gene TRBJ1-5; D is possibly TRBD1 (6 bases). The germline gives CDR1 MDHEN, CDR2 SYDVKM. Trimming shortened V by 2 bases and J by 1 base, and 12 bases separated the two germline ends. The CDR3 contains 16 residues. DNA for the CDR3: TGTGCCAGCAGTTTAGAAGGGGGTGGGAGCAATCAGCCCCAGCATTTT. This sequence encodes CASSLEGGGSNQPQHF.

This clone was detected only once. This chain joins TRBV30 and TRBJ2-5, with D perhaps TRBD1 (5 bases). The CDR3 is made up of 12 amino acids. The V end was cut by 5 bases, the J end by 4 bases, with 11 bases between. Germline CDR1 is GTSNPN and CDR2 is SVGIG (reference sequence). In nucleotides, the CDR3 is TGTGCCTGGTCGCCGCAGGGAGAGACCCAGTACTTC. Translation: CAWSPQGETQYF.

The V gene is TRBV5-6, the J gene TRBJ1-2; the match to TRBD1 covers 7 bases. This CDR3 has 16 residues. Germline assignment: CDR1 SGHDT and CDR2 YYEEEE. J gave up 2 bases and V 5 bases, and 12 bases lay outside the gene matches. The CDR3: CASSPIGKGANYGYTF. DNA of the CDR3: TGTGCCAGCAGTCCAATAGGGAAGGGGGCAAACTATGGCTACACCTTC. The full variable domain, rest sourced from reference TRBV5-6 and TRBJ1-2, is DAGVTQSPTHLIKTRGQQVTLRCSPKSGHDTVSWYQQALGQGPQFIFQYYEEEERQRGNFPDRFSGHQFPNYSSELNVNALLLGDSALYLCASSPIGKGANYGYTFGSGTRLTVV.

The rearrangement joins TRBV5-1 to TRBJ2-7; tentative D call: TRBD2 (6 bases). V was trimmed by 7 bases and J by 2 bases, leaving 19 bases between them. CDR3 length: 15 residues. Germline V gene lookup returns CDR1 SGHRS and CDR2 YFSETQ. The CDR3: CASRPGGKGAYEQYF. The CDR3, as DNA: TGCGCCAGCCGCCCCGGGGGAAAAGGAGCCTACGAGCAGTACTTC.

This sequence joins TRBV29-1 and TRBJ2-1; D is perhaps TRBD1 (6 bases). This CDR3 is 14 amino acids long. V lost 4 bases to trimming and J lost 0 bases, with 10 bases between them. Germline V gene lookup returns CDR1 SQVTM and CDR2 ANQGSEA. CDR3 nucleotides: TGCAGCGTTGGTCAGGGGAGCTCCTACAATGAGCAGTTCTTC. This gives the protein CSVGQGSSYNEQFF.

The chain is built from TRBV5-1 and TRBJ1-4; D unresolved. Trimming removed 4 bases at V and 0 bases at J, with 10 bases between. Germline V gives CDR1 SGHRS, CDR2 YFSETQ. The CDR3 is 15 residues long. CDR3 coding DNA: TGCGCCAGCAGCCTGACCGGGACAACTAATGAAAAACTGTTTTTT. Its translation is CASSLTGTTNEKLFF.

The rearrangement joins TRBV14 to TRBJ2-5; D perhaps matches TRBD2 (6 bases). This CDR3 is built from 15 residues. V was cut by 0 bases and J by 5 bases, with 13 bases left in between. Germline assignment: CDR1 SGHDN and CDR2 FVKESK. The CDR3, as DNA: TGTGCCAGCAGCCAAGATCGCGGGGTCTACGAGACCCAGTACTTC. Protein product: CASSQDRGVYETQYF.